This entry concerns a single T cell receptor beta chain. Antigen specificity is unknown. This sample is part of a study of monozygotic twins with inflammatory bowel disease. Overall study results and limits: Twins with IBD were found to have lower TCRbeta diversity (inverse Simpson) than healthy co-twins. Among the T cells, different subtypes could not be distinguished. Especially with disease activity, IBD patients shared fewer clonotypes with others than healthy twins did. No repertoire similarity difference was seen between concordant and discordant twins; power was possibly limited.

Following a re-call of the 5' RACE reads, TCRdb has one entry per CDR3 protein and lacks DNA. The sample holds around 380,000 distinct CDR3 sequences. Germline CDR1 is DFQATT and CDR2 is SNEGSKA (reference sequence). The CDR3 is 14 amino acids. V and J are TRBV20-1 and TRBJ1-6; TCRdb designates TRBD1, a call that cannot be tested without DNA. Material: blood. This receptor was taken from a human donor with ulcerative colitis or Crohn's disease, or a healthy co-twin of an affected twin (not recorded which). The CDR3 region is CSPRKGAGNSPLHF.